This record covers a single T cell receptor beta chain. The protocol was immunoSEQ multiplex PCR, while the TCRdb copy is restricted to in-frame clones and leaves out a portion. The table includes about 250,000 clones, roughly four fifths detected once. The data originate from a study of blood T cell repertoires in COVID-19. Germline V lookup: CDR1 WSHSY, CDR2 SAAADI. The CDR3 spans 15 residues. Trimming at V came to 7 bases and at J to 4 bases, leaving 9 bases not matched to a gene. This chain connects TRBV10-2 to TRBJ2-3; TRBD1 matches 9 bases. The clonotype comes from a man aged 35-49 years who had been exposed to COVID-19. The sample was PBMCs or T cells enriched from blood (not recorded which). The CDR3, as DNA: TGCGCCAGCACAGACGGACAGGGGTCGGCAGATACGCAGTATTTT. Its translation: CASTDGQGSADTQYF.